This TCR beta chain was recorded in a study of tumor and adjacent non-tumor tissue in lung cancer. RNA was extracted from bulk tissue without any cell sorting. More than 3 cm separated this lung sample from the edge of the tumor. Germline V lookup: CDR1 SQVTM, CDR2 ANQGSEA. The CDR3 runs 15 residues. Study results and limitations: Compared with tumor, normal lung showed significantly lower TCR diversity.

In this sample, this clonotype turned up a few times. The antigen remains unidentified. A modified ARM-PCR protocol with three rounds of nested PCR amplified TCRbeta. One entry per CDR3 protein results from TCRdb running MiXCR on the multiplex PCR reads. Found here are about 48,000 distinct CDR3 sequences, 64% of them singletons; the top ten hold approximately 30%. This TCR was recovered from a woman in her 70s with non-small cell lung cancer. The chain is built from TRBV29-1 and TRBJ2-1; 11 bases line up with TRBD2. Specimen: distant non-tumor lung tissue. In DNA, the CDR3 is TGCAGGGGGGAGGATACTAGCGGGAGTTACAATGAGCAGTTCTTC. Encoded protein: CRGEDTSGSYNEQFF.